The 16 T cell receptor beta chains below come from one sample, sequenced in a study of naive and memory T cell subsets. Both TRBC1 and TRBC2 were covered by a beta constant-region primer of two equimolar oligonucleotides. The ligated cDNA underwent four PCR rounds using SP2 and nested alpha and beta constant-region primers. A single record per CDR3 protein comes from TCRdb applying MiXCR to the UMI-ligation and nested PCR reads. The top ten hold 0.95% to 1.5% of the sample, which has some 83,000 distinct CDR3 sequences, around 9% seen once. Material: naive CD8+ T cells from blood. The receptors shown here come from a human donor in good health.

This clonotype has only a few counts. The genes are TRBV3-1 and TRBJ2-7; 9 bases are shared with TRBD1. CDR3 size: 14 residues. Germline assignment: CDR1 LGHDT and CDR2 YNNKEL (reference sequence). Losses at the gene ends were 4 bases for V and 5 bases for J; bases not matched to a gene: 6. CDR3 region: CASSPKDRGNEQYF. Written as DNA, the CDR3 is TGTGCCAGCAGCCCTAAGGACAGGGGCAACGAGCAGTACTTC.

This clonotype was detected ten times or more. The chain employs TRBV20-1 and TRBJ1-2; D is unclear. The CDR3 covers 13 residues. Trimming removed 2 bases from V and 2 bases from J, with 9 bases in between. The germline CDR1 and CDR2 sequences are DFQATT and SNEGSKA (reference sequence). Written as DNA, the CDR3 is TGCAGTGCTAGACCCCGGGAAAACTATGGCTACACCTTC. As protein: CSARPRENYGYTF.

V gene TRBV6-5 combines with J gene TRBJ1-2; 8 bases align to TRBD1. The CDR3 runs to 15 residues. Trimming at V came to 2 bases and at J to 2 bases, leaving 4 bases not matched to a gene. Germline V gives CDR1 MNHEY, CDR2 SVGAGI. CDR3 protein: CASSYESGGNYGYTF. The CDR3 DNA reads as TGTGCCAGCAGTTACGAATCAGGGGGCAACTATGGCTACACCTTC.

This sequence joins TRBV28 and TRBJ1-1; no firm D call. This CDR3 spans 11 amino acids. CDR1 MDHEN and CDR2 SYDVKM come from the germline V gene. V lost 3 bases and J 13 bases, leaving 12 bases between the germline ends. CDR3 in amino acids: CASSLSGIGFF. The CDR3 bases are TGTGCCAGCAGTTTGTCGGGGATTGGTTTCTTT.

This clonotype came up many times. The chain is built from TRBV7-6 and TRBJ2-1, with TRBD2 identical over 7 bases. Germline assignment: CDR1 SGHVS and CDR2 FNYEAQ. Trimming at V came to 3 bases and at J to 3 bases, leaving 8 bases not matched to a gene. This CDR3 is built from 16 residues. Here the CDR3 DNA reads TGTGCCAGCAGCTTCTTAGGCGCTAGCGGCTACAATGAGCAGTTCTTC. This sequence encodes CASSFLGASGYNEQFF.

This clonotype has at least ten counts. The rearrangement joins TRBV6-4 to TRBJ2-2; D unresolved. Trimming removed 6 bases at V and 0 bases at J, with 8 bases between. Germline CDR1 reads MRHNA; CDR2 reads SNTAGT. The CDR3 totals 14 residues. The CDR3 DNA sequence: TGTGCCAGCAGAGAAACACCGAACACCGGGGAGCTGTTTTTT. Amino acid sequence: CASRETPNTGELFF.

This clonotype was observed many times. The rearrangement uses TRBV2 and TRBJ2-1; D unresolved. The germline gives CDR1 SNHLY, CDR2 FYNNEI. The CDR3 extends over 11 amino acids. V lost 6 bases and J 10 bases, leaving 10 bases between the germline ends. Here the CDR3 reads CASRTPYEQFF. In nucleotides, the CDR3 is TGTGCCAGCAGGACTCCTTACGAGCAGTTCTTC.

The J gene is TRBJ2-7, the V gene TRBV7-6; TRBD2 agrees at 7 bases. V lost 2 bases, J lost 5 bases, and 9 bases stayed unmatched. Looked up from germline, CDR1 is SGHVS and CDR2 is FNYEAQ. The CDR3 runs 15 residues. In DNA form, the CDR3 reads TGTGCCAGCAGCTTAAGGTTAGCGGGTTCTCACGAGCAGTACTTC. Its protein is CASSLRLAGSHEQYF.

This clonotype has a count of ten or more. V is TRBV20-1 and J is TRBJ2-3, with TRBD1 matching 8 bases. The CDR3 extends over 14 amino acids. The ends lost 3 bases at V and 4 bases at J; junction bases unmatched: 6. Looked up from germline, CDR1 is DFQATT and CDR2 is SNEGSKA (reference sequence). In DNA, the CDR3 is TGCAGTGCTAGTTCACAGGGGGTGGCAGATACGCAGTATTTT. This translates into CSASSQGVADTQYF.

This chain joins TRBV7-9 and TRBJ1-6, with D maybe TRBD1 (5 bases). The germline V gene has CDR1 SEHNR and CDR2 FQNEAQ (reference sequence). V lost 5 bases, J lost 14 bases, and 19 bases lay in between. CDR3 size: 14 residues. CDR3 amino acids: CASSGGLHPDTLHF. CDR3 sequence (DNA): TGTGCCAGCAGCGGAGGATTACACCCGGACACCCTCCACTTT.

This clonotype has at least ten counts. For the CDR3, the DNA is TGCAGCGCCTGCAGAGAGAACACCGGGGAGCTGTTTTTT. Translating it yields CSACRENTGELFF. The V and J genes are TRBV29-1 and TRBJ2-2; D uncertain. Germline V gene sequence: CDR1 SQVTM, CDR2 ANQGSEA. V was cut by 7 bases and J by 1 base, with 10 bases left in between. The CDR3 is made up of 13 amino acids.

This clonotype was seen a handful of times. The V and J genes are TRBV20-1 and TRBJ2-7; D remains ambiguous. V was trimmed by 0 bases and J by 2 bases, leaving 11 bases between them. There are 14 residues in the CDR3. Germline values: CDR1 DFQATT, CDR2 SNEGSKA (reference sequence). In nucleotides, the CDR3 is TGCAGTGCTAGAGATATCATAGGAGCCTACGAGCAGTACTTC. Protein sequence: CSARDIIGAYEQYF.

V is TRBV5-1 and J is TRBJ2-3, with 14 bases aligning to TRBD2. The CDR3 contains 16 residues. Trimming took 4 bases from V and 7 from J; bases not matched to a gene: 8. Germline assignment: CDR1 SGHRS and CDR2 YFSETQ. The CDR3 region is CASSTETSGRGNTQYF. In DNA, the CDR3 is TGCGCCAGCAGCACGGAGACTAGCGGGAGGGGAAATACGCAGTATTTT.

This clonotype was seen a few times. V is TRBV27 and J is TRBJ2-1, with 8 bases that match TRBD2. The CDR3 is 13 residues long. Looked up from germline, CDR1 is MNHEY and CDR2 is SMNVEV (reference sequence). Unmatched junction bases numbered 7, after V lost 8 bases and J lost 7 bases. The CDR3 is CASSGGGLNEQFF. CDR3 coding DNA: TGTGCCAGCTCCGGCGGGGGGTTGAATGAGCAGTTCTTC.

Ten or more counts support this clonotype. The DNA of the CDR3 is TGTGCCAGCAGTACGGGGAACTACGAGCAGTACTTC. Amino acid sequence: CASSTGNYEQYF. The chain joins TRBV5-6 to TRBJ2-7; TRBD2 might be the D (5 bases). The germline gives CDR1 SGHDT, CDR2 YYEEEE. V lost 5 bases and J lost 3, with 9 bases in between. This CDR3 is 12 amino acids long.

This clonotype was seen at least ten times. The J gene is TRBJ1-5, the V gene TRBV28, with D unresolved. The CDR3 has 19 residues. Germline CDR1 MDHEN, CDR2 SYDVKM. V was pared by 6 bases and J by 1 base, with 25 bases between. CDR3 sequence reads: CASRRRPWEKNRSNQPQHF. The CDR3 nucleotides read TGTGCCAGCAGACGGAGGCCGTGGGAAAAAAACAGAAGCAATCAGCCCCAGCATTTT.